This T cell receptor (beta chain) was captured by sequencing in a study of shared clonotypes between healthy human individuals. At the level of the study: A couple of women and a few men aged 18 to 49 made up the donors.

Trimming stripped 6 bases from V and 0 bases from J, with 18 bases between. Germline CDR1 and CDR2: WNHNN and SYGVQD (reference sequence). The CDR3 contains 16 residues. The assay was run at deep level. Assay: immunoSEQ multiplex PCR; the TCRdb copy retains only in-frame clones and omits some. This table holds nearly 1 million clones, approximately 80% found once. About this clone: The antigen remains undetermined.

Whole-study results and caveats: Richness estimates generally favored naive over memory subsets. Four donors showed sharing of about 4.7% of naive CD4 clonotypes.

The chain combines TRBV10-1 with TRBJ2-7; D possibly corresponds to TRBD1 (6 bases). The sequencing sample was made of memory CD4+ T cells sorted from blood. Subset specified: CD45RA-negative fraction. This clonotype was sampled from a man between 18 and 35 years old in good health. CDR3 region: CASRSRGDPSSYEQYF. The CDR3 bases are TGCGCCAGCAGAAGCAGGGGAGACCCTAGCTCCTACGAGCAGTACTTC.